Shown below are 23 T cell receptor beta chains from a single sample sequenced in a study of OX40 agonist ivuxolimab in advanced cancers. Clones were sequenced by immunoSEQ multiplex PCR, and TCRdb holds only the in-frame ones, with some missing. The sample holds 85,000 to 100,000 clones, around 85% seen once. Sequenced material: CD4+ or CD8+ T cells sorted from blood, taken in a trial of the OX40 agonist ivuxolimab. The receptors derive from an adult with an advanced solid tumor such as melanoma, head and neck, liver or kidney cancer.

The V gene is TRBV7-3, the J gene TRBJ2-1, with 7 bases aligning to TRBD1. Germline V gene data show CDR1 as SGHTA and CDR2 as FQGTGA. This CDR3 is built from 13 residues. V dropped 2 bases and J dropped 7; count of bases not matched to a gene: 2. DNA of the CDR3: TGTGCCAGCAGCTTAGGACAGGTGAATGAGCAGTTCTTC. Translation: CASSLGQVNEQFF.

The rearrangement joins TRBV6-5 to TRBJ1-5, with D maybe TRBD1 (5 bases). This CDR3 has 14 residues. Trimming cost V 4 bases and J 4 bases, with 11 bases left between them. In germline, CDR1 is MNHEY, CDR2 SVGAGI. The CDR3 here is CASSLRDFNQPQHF. CDR3 nucleotide sequence: TGTGCCAGCAGTTTAAGGGACTTTAATCAGCCCCAGCATTTT.

This clone was seen only a few times. The chain couples TRBV7-6 to TRBJ2-1, with 10 positions matching TRBD2. V lost 0 bases and J lost 7; bases outside the gene matches: 15. CDR1 is SGHVS, CDR2 FNYEAQ, per germline. This CDR3 contains 19 residues. The CDR3 reads CASSLALSSGSLFSNEQFF. The CDR3 bases are TGTGCCAGCAGCTTAGCGCTTTCTAGCGGGAGTCTTTTCTCGAATGAGCAGTTCTTC.

The V call is TRBV11-3, the J call TRBJ2-6, with TRBD1 identical over 10 bases. Germline loops: CDR1 SGHNT, CDR2 YENEEA. The length of the CDR3 is 16 residues. V lost 5 bases, J lost 3 bases, and 4 bases stayed unmatched. The CDR3 sequence is CASSRDRGNGANVLTF. CDR3 nucleotides: TGTGCCAGCAGCCGGGACAGGGGAAATGGGGCCAACGTCCTGACTTTC.

This clone was observed a few times. The chain uses TRBV6-6 and TRBJ1-1, with D tentatively TRBD1 (5 bases). Trimming removed 7 bases at V and 5 bases at J, with 20 bases between. CDR1 and CDR2 (germline): MNHNY, SVGAGI (reference sequence). The CDR3 runs 15 residues. The CDR3 spells CASNSAGGGKTEAFF. The DNA for the CDR3 is TGTGCCAGCAACTCGGCCGGGGGAGGCAAGACTGAAGCTTTCTTT.

The gene calls are TRBV14 and TRBJ2-2; no clear D gene. The V gene's germline CDR1 is SGHDN and CDR2 FVKESK. V dropped 4 bases and J dropped 3 bases, with 18 bases sitting between them. The CDR3 contains 17 residues. CDR3 amino acids: CASSPLVRTHYTGELFF. In DNA, the CDR3 is TGTGCCAGCAGCCCCCTGGTTAGGACCCATTACACCGGGGAGCTGTTTTTT.

As for this clone: This same CDR3 is encoded by further DNA sequences in the sample. This rearrangement joins TRBV5-1 to TRBJ2-2; D is unresolved. Germline values: CDR1 SGHRS, CDR2 YFSETQ. The CDR3 runs 12 residues. The V gene lost 0 bases and the J gene lost 6 bases, with 3 bases spanning the gap. The CDR3 DNA sequence: TGCGCCAGCAGCTTGGGGTCCGGGGAGCTGTTTTTT. It yields the protein CASSLGSGELFF.

The CDR3 is CASSLDHYSNQPQHF. DNA of the CDR3: TGTGCCAGCAGCTTAGATCATTATAGCAATCAGCCCCAGCATTTT. The chain combines TRBV11-2 with TRBJ1-5; D unresolved. Looked up from germline, CDR1 is SGHAT and CDR2 is FQNNGV. CDR3 length: 15 residues. With 0 bases removed from V and 0 bases from J, the gap between germline ends came to 6 bases.

This chain links TRBV5-1 with TRBJ2-1; 8 bases match TRBD1. V lost 4 bases to trimming and J lost 6 bases; unmatched junction nucleotides: 6. Germline CDR1 reads SGHRS; CDR2 reads YFSETQ. The CDR3 consists of 14 residues. CDR3 sequence reads: CASSPQGAANEQFF. For the CDR3, the DNA is TGCGCCAGCAGCCCCCAGGGGGCGGCCAATGAGCAGTTCTTC.

V and J are TRBV7-9 and TRBJ2-5, with 7 bases fitting TRBD2. J was trimmed by 5 bases and V by 2 bases; bases with no gene match: 2. This CDR3 has 13 amino acids. Germline V gene data show CDR1 as SEHNR and CDR2 as FQNEAQ (reference sequence). CDR3: CASSLNGGETQYF. The DNA of the CDR3 is TGTGCCAGCAGCTTAAACGGGGGGGAGACCCAGTACTTC.

The chain is built from TRBV15 and TRBJ2-1, with D perhaps TRBD1 (5 bases). The germline V gene encodes CDR1 LNHNV and CDR2 YYDKDF (reference sequence). Trimming cost V 5 bases and J 0 bases, with 20 bases left between them. This CDR3 comprises 18 residues. The CDR3: CATSLPVGRRSSYNEQFF. CDR3 coding DNA: TGTGCCACCAGCCTACCGGTGGGGCGGCGGAGCTCCTACAATGAGCAGTTCTTC.

This clone appeared a few times. CDR3 region: CASSHAAGTYEQYF. The CDR3 DNA reads as TGCGCCAGCAGCCATGCAGCGGGTACCTACGAGCAGTACTTC. This sequence joins TRBV4-1 and TRBJ2-7; D possibly corresponds to TRBD2 (6 bases). This CDR3 has 14 residues. Trimming shortened V by 3 bases and J by 2 bases, and 11 bases separated the two germline ends. Germline lookup yields CDR1 MGHRA and CDR2 YSYEKL.

This clone has a handful of counts. The CDR3 is CARRTPTSNQPQHF. The CDR3 coding sequence is TGTGCCAGGCGGACACCCACTAGCAATCAGCCCCAGCATTTT. V gene TRBV6-1 combines with J gene TRBJ1-5; TRBD1 is a possible D gene (5 bases). The length of the CDR3 is 14 residues. V lost 9 bases and J lost 0, with 12 bases in between. CDR1 and CDR2 (germline): MNHNS, SASEGT.

This clone was detected a few times. The gene calls are TRBV7-9 and TRBJ2-5; 8 nucleotides align to TRBD2. The CDR3 runs to 14 residues. Germline CDR1 reads SEHNR; CDR2 reads FQNEAQ (reference sequence). V lost 8 bases to trimming and J lost 5 bases; unmatched junction nucleotides: 10. The CDR3 is CASLPAGVRETQYF. CDR3 in DNA: TGTGCCAGCCTCCCAGCGGGAGTAAGGGAGACCCAGTACTTC.

In its sample, this clone was seen a few times. This chain connects TRBV19 to TRBJ2-7; no reliable D call. V was clipped by 4 bases and J by 4 bases, with 14 bases between them. The CDR3 is 14 residues long. Germline assignment: CDR1 LNHDA and CDR2 SQIVND (reference sequence). The CDR3 coding sequence is TGTGCCAGTAGTAGCACAATAGGAAGTTACGAGCAGTACTTC. Its translation is CASSSTIGSYEQYF.

The chain links TRBV28 to TRBJ2-7, with TRBD1 matching over 7 bases. CDR1 is MDHEN and CDR2 is SYDVKM in the germline V gene. This CDR3 is built from 14 residues. V lost 4 bases to trimming and J lost 7 bases; unmatched junction nucleotides: 10. The CDR3 sequence: CASSSDRVGNEQYF. The CDR3 DNA reads as TGTGCCAGCAGTTCCGACAGGGTTGGAAATGAGCAGTACTTC.

Of note for this clone: Other DNA sequences within the sample encode an identical CDR3. The gene calls are TRBV15 and TRBJ2-3; D gene unclear. CDR1 and CDR2 from the germline V gene are LNHNV and YYDKDF (reference sequence). The CDR3 spans 14 residues. Between the trimmed V and J ends, which lost 0 bases and 6 bases, there was a span of 10 bases. The CDR3 reads CATSRDLTSDTQYF. The CDR3 nucleotides read TGTGCCACCAGCAGAGATTTAACCTCGGATACGCAGTATTTT.

V usage is TRBV19 and J usage is TRBJ1-5; 7 nucleotides align to TRBD1. Per germline, CDR1 LNHDA and CDR2 SQIVND (reference sequence). Trimming removed 4 bases from V and 0 bases from J; junction bases left unmatched: 9. The CDR3 is 17 residues long. The CDR3 DNA is TGTGCCAGTAGTACTAGACAGGGAATGAGTAGCAATCAGCCCCAGCATTTT. This sequence encodes CASSTRQGMSSNQPQHF.

The rearrangement links TRBV7-6 to TRBJ2-7, with 7 bases that match TRBD1. CDR3 length: 15 amino acids. J gave up 5 bases and V 5 bases, and 12 bases lay outside the gene matches. Germline lookup yields CDR1 SGHVS and CDR2 FNYEAQ. The CDR3 loop reads CASSPRDSTSNEQYF. CDR3 DNA: TGTGCCAGCAGCCCCCGGGACAGTACGAGTAACGAGCAGTACTTC.

The genes are TRBV5-6 and TRBJ2-3; possible D gene TRBD2, 6 bases. CDR1 SGHDT and CDR2 YYEEEE come from the germline V gene. Trimming left V 0 bases short and J 5 bases short, with 16 bases between. There are 16 residues in the CDR3. DNA of the CDR3: TGTGCCAGCAGCTTGGCCGAGTGGGGAGGAGGAGATACGCAGTATTTT. Amino acids: CASSLAEWGGGDTQYF.

V gene TRBV5-1 combines with J gene TRBJ2-5; D remains unclear. The germline CDR1 and CDR2 sequences are SGHRS and YFSETQ. V lost 0 bases and J 2 bases, leaving 8 bases between the germline ends. The length of the CDR3 is 14 residues. The CDR3 region has the DNA TGCGCCAGCAGCTTGGACCAGGAGCAAGAGACCCAGTACTTC. Translating it yields CASSLDQEQETQYF. Full variable domain (rest looked up from reference TRBV5-1 and TRBJ2-5): KAGVTQTPRYLIKTRGQQVTLSCSPISGHRSVSWYQQTPGQGLQFLFEYFSETQRNKGNFPGRFSGRQFSNSRSEMNVSTLELGDSALYLCASSLDQEQETQYFGPGTRLLVL.

This CDR3 is CASSYYANTGELFF. The CDR3 region has the DNA TGCGCCAGCAGCTACTACGCGAACACCGGGGAGCTGTTTTTT. The chain uses TRBV4-3 and TRBJ2-2; D remains unclear. The CDR3 has 14 residues. Per germline, CDR1 LGHNA and CDR2 YSLEER. V lost 5 bases, J lost 0 bases, and 7 bases lay in between.

The chain joins TRBV9 to TRBJ2-5; TRBD2 is a possible D gene (6 bases). The end of the DNA fits TRBJ2-7 better, so the J call may be wrong. Germline assignment: CDR1 SGDLS and CDR2 YYNGEE. The CDR3 sequence is 15 residues long. The CDR3 nucleotides read TGTGCCAGCAGCGTAACGGGAGCGTCGGCCTACGAGCAGTACTTC. The encoded protein is CASSVTGASAYEQYF.